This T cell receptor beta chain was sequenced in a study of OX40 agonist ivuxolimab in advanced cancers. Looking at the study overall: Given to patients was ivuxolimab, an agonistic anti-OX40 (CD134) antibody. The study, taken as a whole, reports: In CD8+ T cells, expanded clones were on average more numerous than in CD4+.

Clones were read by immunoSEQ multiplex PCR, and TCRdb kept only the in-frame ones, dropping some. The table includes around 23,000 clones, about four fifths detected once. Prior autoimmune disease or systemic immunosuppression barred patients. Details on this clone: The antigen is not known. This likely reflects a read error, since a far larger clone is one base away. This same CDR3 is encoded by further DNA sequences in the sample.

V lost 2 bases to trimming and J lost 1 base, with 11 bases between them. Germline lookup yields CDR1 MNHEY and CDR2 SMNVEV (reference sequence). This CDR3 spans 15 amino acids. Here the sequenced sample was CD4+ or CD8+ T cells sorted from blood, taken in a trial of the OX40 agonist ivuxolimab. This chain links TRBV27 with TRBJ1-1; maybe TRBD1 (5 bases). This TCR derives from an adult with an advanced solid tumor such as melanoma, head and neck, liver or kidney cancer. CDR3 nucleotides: TGTGCCAGCAGTTTACGGGAGGGGAAGAACACTGAAGCTTTCTTT. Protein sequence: CASSLREGKNTEAFF.